One sample yielded the 11 T cell receptor beta chains listed below, sequenced in a study of pediatric ulcerative colitis. Repertoires were generated with immunoSEQ multiplex PCR, while TCRdb's copy carries only in-frame clones and drops some. The sample lists 15,000 to 20,000 clones, just under 75% occurring once. Rectal tissue came from one to two pinch biopsies taken at colonoscopy. Source material: gut tissue. The receptor source for this set is a girl between 5 and 17 years old with moderate ulcerative colitis.

The rearrangement joins TRBV5-1 to TRBJ1-1; unclear D gene. The V gene lost 2 bases and the J gene lost 2 bases, with 13 bases spanning the gap. The length of the CDR3 is 15 residues. CDR1 is SGHRS and CDR2 is YFSETQ in the germline V gene. CDR3 residues: CASSLGYSDNTEAFF. The CDR3 DNA reads as TGCGCCAGCAGCTTAGGTTATTCGGATAACACTGAAGCTTTCTTT.

The chain is built from TRBV2 and TRBJ2-5, with D possibly TRBD1 on 5 matching bases. The V and J ends lost 6 bases and 7 bases respectively, with 9 bases between them. Germline assignment: CDR1 SNHLY and CDR2 FYNNEI. The CDR3 is made up of 11 amino acids. The CDR3 here is CASRTEGTQYF. The CDR3 DNA sequence: TGTGCCAGCAGGACAGAAGGGACCCAGTACTTC.

The rearrangement joins TRBV4-1 to TRBJ2-5; 7 bases fit TRBD1. Germline CDR1 MGHRA, CDR2 YSYEKL. The V segment lost 4 bases and the J segment 3 bases; nucleotides outside the gene matches: 5. The CDR3 covers 14 residues. The CDR3 DNA is TGCGCCAGCAGCCCCTACGGGACAGAAGAGACCCAGTACTTC. Translated: CASSPYGTEETQYF.

The chain employs TRBV28 and TRBJ1-2; D perhaps matches TRBD1 (5 bases). The CDR3 extends over 15 amino acids. Trimming shortened V by 2 bases and J by 0 bases, and 10 bases separated the two germline ends. Germline V CDR1 and CDR2: MDHEN, SYDVKM. CDR3: CASSLVRVTNYGYTF. DNA of the CDR3: TGTGCCAGCAGTTTAGTCAGGGTCACTAACTATGGCTACACCTTC.

This clone was observed a handful of times. The chain has TRBV7-3 and TRBJ2-5, with 10 bases aligning to TRBD2. The CDR3 is 16 residues long. Trimming cost V 4 bases and J 2 bases; bases outside gene matches: 7. Germline V CDR1 and CDR2: SGHTA, FQGTGA. The CDR3 region has the DNA TGTGCCAGCAGCTCCGGCGCTAGCGGGGGTCAAGAGACCCAGTACTTC. It yields the protein CASSSGASGGQETQYF. The full variable domain, in which reference TRBV7-3 and TRBJ2-5 provide the parts outside the CDR3, is GAGVSQTPSNKVTEKGKYVELRCDPISGHTALYWYRQSLGQGPEFLIYFQGTGAADDSGLPNDRFFAVRPEGSVSTLKIQRTERGDSAVYLCASSSGASGGQETQYFGPGTRLLVL.

The genes are TRBV10-3 and TRBJ1-3; D gene uncertain. Germline V gene sequence: CDR1 ENHRY, CDR2 SYGVKD. The CDR3 is made up of 14 amino acids. Deletions cut 8 bases from V and 0 bases from J, with 11 bases between. DNA of the CDR3: TGTGCCATCCTTGACGGACGCTCTGGAAACACCATATATTTT. Its protein product is CAILDGRSGNTIYF.

V and J are TRBV21-1 and TRBJ1-1; the table gives TRBD1 as D, unverified against the DNA. TRBV21-1 is annotated as a pseudogene. This CDR3 has 15 residues. In DNA form, the CDR3 reads TGTGCCAGCAGCAAAGGACTGGGACAGTACACTGAAGCTTTCTTT. This sequence encodes CASSKGLGQYTEAFF.

The chain employs TRBV5-4 and TRBJ2-7, with 11 nucleotides matching TRBD1. The CDR3 loop spans 14 amino acids. V was clipped by 4 bases and J by 3 bases; unmatched bases: 3. Looked up from germline, CDR1 is SGHNT and CDR2 is YYREEE (reference sequence). This chain's CDR3 is CASSQDRGLYEQYF. CDR3 DNA sequence: TGTGCCAGCAGCCAGGACAGGGGGCTCTACGAGCAGTACTTC.

The chain is built from TRBV9 and TRBJ1-1; TRBD1 might be the D (5 bases). This CDR3 is built from 15 residues. The V gene's germline CDR1 is SGDLS and CDR2 YYNGEE. Trimming took 4 bases from V and 0 from J, leaving 13 bases between them. The CDR3 here is CASSPQGALNTEAFF. The CDR3 DNA reads as TGTGCCAGCAGCCCCCAAGGGGCGCTGAACACTGAAGCTTTCTTT.

V usage is TRBV4-1 and J usage is TRBJ1-1; TRBD1 might be the D (6 bases). The CDR3 consists of 15 residues. Germline values: CDR1 MGHRA, CDR2 YSYEKL. V shed 4 bases and J shed 0 bases, with 12 bases lying between them. For the CDR3, the DNA is TGCGCCAGCAGCCCTGGGGGGGCGTTGAACACTGAAGCTTTCTTT. Amino acid sequence: CASSPGGALNTEAFF.

The CDR3 sequence: CASSLQGNMNTEAFF. The CDR3 DNA is TGCGCCAGCAGCTTGCAGGGAAACATGAACACTGAAGCTTTCTTT. The chain employs TRBV5-1 and TRBJ1-1, with D perhaps TRBD1 (5 bases). CDR3 length equals 15 residues. Germline V gene sequence: CDR1 SGHRS, CDR2 YFSETQ. The V and J ends lost 1 base and 0 bases respectively, with 10 bases between them.